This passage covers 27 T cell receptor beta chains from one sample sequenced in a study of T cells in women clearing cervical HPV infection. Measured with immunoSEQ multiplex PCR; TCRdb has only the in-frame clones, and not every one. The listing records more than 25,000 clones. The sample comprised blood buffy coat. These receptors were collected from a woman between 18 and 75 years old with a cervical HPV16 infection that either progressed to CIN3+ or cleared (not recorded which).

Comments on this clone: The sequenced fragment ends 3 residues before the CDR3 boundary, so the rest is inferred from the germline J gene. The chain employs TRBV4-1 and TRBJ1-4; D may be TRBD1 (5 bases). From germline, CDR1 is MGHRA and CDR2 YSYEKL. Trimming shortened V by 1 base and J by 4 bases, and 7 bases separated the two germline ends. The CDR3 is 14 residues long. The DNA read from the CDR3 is TGCGCCAGCAGCCAAGTACAGGATAATGAAAAA. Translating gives CASSQVQDNEK. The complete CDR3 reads CASSQVQDNEKLFF.

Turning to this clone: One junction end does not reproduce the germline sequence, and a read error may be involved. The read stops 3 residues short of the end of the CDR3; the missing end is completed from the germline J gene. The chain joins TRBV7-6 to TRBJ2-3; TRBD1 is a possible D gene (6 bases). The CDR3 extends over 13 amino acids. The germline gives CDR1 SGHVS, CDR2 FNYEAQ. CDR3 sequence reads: CASSSGTSETQYF. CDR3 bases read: TGTGCCAGCAGCTCTGGGACATCAGAGACG.

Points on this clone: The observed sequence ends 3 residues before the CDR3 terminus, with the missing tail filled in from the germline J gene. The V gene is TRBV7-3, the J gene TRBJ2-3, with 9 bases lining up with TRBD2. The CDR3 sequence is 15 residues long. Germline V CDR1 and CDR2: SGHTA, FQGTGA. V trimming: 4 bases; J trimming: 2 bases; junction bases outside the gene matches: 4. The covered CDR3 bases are TGTGCCAGCAGCTCCAGCGGGGGGATCACAGATACG. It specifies CASSSSGGITDT. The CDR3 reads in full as CASSSSGGITDTQYF.

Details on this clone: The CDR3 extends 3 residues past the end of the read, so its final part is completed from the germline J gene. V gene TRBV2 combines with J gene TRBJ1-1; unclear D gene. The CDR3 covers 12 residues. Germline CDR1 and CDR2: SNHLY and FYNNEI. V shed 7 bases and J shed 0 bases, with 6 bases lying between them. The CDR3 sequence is CASNELNTEAFF. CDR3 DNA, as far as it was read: TGTGCCAGCAACGAGCTGAACACTGAA.

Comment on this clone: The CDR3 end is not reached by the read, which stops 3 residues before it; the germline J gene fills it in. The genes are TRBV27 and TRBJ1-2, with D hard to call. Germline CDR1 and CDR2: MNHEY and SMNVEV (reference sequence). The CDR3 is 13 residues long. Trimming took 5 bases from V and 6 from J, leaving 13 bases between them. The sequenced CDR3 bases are TGTGCCAGCAGTGATGCCCAACGGGATGGC. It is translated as CASSDAQRDG. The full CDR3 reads CASSDAQRDGYTF.

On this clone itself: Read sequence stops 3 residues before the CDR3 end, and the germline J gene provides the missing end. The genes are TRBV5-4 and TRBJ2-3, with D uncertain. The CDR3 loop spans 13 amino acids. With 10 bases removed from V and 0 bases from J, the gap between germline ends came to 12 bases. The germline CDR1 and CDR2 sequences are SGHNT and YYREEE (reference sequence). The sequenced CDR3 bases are TGTGCCTCGAGCATAGCAAGCACAGATACG. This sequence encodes CASSIASTDT. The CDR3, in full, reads CASSIASTDTQYF.

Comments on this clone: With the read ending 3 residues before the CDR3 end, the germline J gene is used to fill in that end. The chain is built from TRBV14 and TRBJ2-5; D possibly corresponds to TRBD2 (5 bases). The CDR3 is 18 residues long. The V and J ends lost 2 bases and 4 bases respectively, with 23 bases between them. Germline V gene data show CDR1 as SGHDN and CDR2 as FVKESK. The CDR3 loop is CASSQLSPGGSIGETQYF. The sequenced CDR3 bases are TGTGCCAGCAGCCAACTCTCTCCAGGCGGGTCTATCGGAGAGACC. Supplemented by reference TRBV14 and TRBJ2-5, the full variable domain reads EAGVTQFPSHSVIEKGQTVTLRCDPISGHDNLYWYRRVMGKEIKFLLHFVKESKQDESGMPNNRFLAERTGGTYSTLKVQPAELEDSGVYFCASSQLSPGGSIGETQYFGPGTRLLVL.

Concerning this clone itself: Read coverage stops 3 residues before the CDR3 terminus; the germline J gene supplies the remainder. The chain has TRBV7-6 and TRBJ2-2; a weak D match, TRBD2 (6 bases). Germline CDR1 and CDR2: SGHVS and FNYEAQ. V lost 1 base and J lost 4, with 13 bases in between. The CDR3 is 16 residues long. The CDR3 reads CASSLEPTRSTGELFF. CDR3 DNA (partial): TGTGCCAGCAGCTTAGAACCGACTAGGAGCACCGGGGAG.

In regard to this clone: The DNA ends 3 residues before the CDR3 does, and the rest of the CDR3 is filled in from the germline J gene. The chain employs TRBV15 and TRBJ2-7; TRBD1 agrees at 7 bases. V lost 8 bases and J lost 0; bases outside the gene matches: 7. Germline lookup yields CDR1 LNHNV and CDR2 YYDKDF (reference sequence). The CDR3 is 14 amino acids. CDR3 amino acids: CATGEAGGSYEQYF. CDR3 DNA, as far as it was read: TGTGCCACCGGAGAGGCAGGGGGCTCCTACGAG.

CDR3 amino acids: CASSERNNPYEQYF. Partial CDR3 DNA: TGTGCCAGCAGTGAACGCAACAATCCCTACGAG. This rearrangement joins TRBV2 to TRBJ2-7, with unresolved D. The missing CDR3 end, 3 residues past where the read stops, is filled in from the germline J gene. V shed 2 bases and J shed 2 bases, with 10 bases lying between them. The CDR3 consists of 14 residues. Per the germline V gene, CDR1 is SNHLY and CDR2 is FYNNEI. The entire variable domain, with the rest obtained from reference TRBV2 and TRBJ2-7, is as follows: EPEVTQTPSHQVTQMGQEVILRCVPISNHLYFYWYRQILGQKVEFLVSFYNNEISEKSEIFDDQFSVERPDGSNFTLKIRSTKLEDSAMYFCASSERNNPYEQYFGPGTRLTVT.

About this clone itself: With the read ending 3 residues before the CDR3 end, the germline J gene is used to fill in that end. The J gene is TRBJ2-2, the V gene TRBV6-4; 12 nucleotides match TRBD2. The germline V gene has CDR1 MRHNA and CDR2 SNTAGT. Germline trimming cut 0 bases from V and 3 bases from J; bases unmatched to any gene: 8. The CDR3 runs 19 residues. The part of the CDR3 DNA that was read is TGTGCCAGCAGTGACTCGACCTCTAGCGGGGGGGCCGACACCGGGGAG. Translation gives CASSDSTSSGGADTGE. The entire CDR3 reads CASSDSTSSGGADTGELFF.

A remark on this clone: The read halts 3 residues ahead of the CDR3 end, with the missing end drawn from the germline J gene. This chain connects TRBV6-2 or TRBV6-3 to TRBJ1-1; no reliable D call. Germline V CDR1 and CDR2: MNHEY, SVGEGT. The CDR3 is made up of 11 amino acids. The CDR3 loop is CASSHGGEAFF. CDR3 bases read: TGTGCCAGCAGCCACGGAGGGGAA.

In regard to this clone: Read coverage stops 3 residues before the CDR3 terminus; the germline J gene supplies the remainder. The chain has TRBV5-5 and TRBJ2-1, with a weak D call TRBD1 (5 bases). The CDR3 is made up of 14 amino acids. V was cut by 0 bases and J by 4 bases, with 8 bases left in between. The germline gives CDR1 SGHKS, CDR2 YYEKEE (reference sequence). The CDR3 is CASSLASGYNEQFF. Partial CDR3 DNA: TGTGCCAGCAGCTTGGCATCAGGGTACAATGAG.

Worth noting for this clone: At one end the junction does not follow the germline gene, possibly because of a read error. CDR3 loop: CASSQDGTSEAFF. The CDR3 DNA, read in part, is TGCGCCAGCAGCCAAGATGGGACTTCCGAA. The chain uses TRBV4-2 and TRBJ1-1; D perhaps matches TRBD1 (5 bases). The sequence runs out 3 residues before the end of the CDR3; the remainder is reconstructed from the germline J gene. CDR3 size: 13 residues. CDR1 and CDR2 from the germline V gene are LGHNA and YNFKEQ.

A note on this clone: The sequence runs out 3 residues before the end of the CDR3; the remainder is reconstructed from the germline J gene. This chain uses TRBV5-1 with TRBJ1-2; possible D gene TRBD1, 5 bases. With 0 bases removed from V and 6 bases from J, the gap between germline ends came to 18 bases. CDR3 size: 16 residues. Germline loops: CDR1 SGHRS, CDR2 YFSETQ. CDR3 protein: CASSLAVGGVLDGYTF. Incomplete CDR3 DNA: TGCGCCAGCAGCTTGGCCGTGGGGGGGGTCTTGGATGGC.

Incomplete CDR3 DNA: TGCAGTGCTAATCCGGAGACAGGGGGTAGCAATCAGCCC. This gives the protein CSANPETGGSNQP. The whole CDR3 protein reads CSANPETGGSNQPQHF. The rearrangement links TRBV20-1 to TRBJ1-5, with 9 bases aligning to TRBD1. The read is 3 residues too short to cover the CDR3 end, so that end is filled in from the germline J gene. Looked up from germline, CDR1 is DFQATT and CDR2 is SNEGSKA (reference sequence). This CDR3 has 16 residues. J lost 0 bases, V lost 4 bases, and 7 bases had no gene match.

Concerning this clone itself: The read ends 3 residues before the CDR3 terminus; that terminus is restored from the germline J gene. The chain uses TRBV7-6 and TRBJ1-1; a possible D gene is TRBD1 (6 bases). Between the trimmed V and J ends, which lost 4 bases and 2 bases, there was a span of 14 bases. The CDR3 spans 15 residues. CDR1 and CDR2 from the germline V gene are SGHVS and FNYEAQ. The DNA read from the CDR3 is TGTGCCAGCAGCTCAAATACAGGGTTCAACACTGAA. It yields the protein CASSSNTGFNTE. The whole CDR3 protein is CASSSNTGFNTEAFF.

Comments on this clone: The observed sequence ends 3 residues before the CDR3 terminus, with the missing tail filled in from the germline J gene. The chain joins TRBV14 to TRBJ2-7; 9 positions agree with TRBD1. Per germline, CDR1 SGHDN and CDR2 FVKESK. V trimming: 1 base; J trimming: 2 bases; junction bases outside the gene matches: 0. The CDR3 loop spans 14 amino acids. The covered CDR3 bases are TGTGCCAGCAGCCAAGGACAGGGGGCCTACGAG. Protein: CASSQGQGAYE. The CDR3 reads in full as CASSQGQGAYEQYF.

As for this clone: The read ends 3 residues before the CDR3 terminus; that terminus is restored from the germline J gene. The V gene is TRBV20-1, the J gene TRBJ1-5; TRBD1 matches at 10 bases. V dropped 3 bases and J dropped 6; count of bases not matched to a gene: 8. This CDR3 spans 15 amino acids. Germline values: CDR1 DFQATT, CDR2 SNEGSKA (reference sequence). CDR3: CSARMDRGSGQPQHF. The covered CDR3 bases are TGCAGTGCTAGGATGGACAGGGGGAGTGGTCAGCCC.

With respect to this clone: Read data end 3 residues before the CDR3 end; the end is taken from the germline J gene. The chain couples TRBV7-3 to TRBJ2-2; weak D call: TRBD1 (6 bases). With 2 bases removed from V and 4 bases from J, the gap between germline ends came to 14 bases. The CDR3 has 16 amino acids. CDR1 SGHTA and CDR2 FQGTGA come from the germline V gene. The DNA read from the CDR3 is TGTGCCAGCAGCTTATCGGGGCAAGGGGGCACCGGGGAG. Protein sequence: CASSLSGQGGTGE. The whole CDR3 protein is CASSLSGQGGTGELFF.

The CDR3 sequence is CASSGKGQGASGYTF. The DNA read from the CDR3 is TGTGCCAGCAGCGGTAAGGGACAGGGGGCCTCGGGC. V usage is TRBV5-4 and J usage is TRBJ1-2, with 12 bases lining up with TRBD1. The read gets to within 3 residues of the CDR3 end, and the germline J gene fills in the rest. The CDR3 loop spans 15 amino acids. CDR1 SGHNT and CDR2 YYREEE come from the germline V gene (reference sequence).

CDR3 DNA, as far as it was read: TGTGCCAGTAGGGGACTGGCGAGCTCCTACAATGAG. Translation: CASRGLASSYNE. The whole CDR3 protein reads CASRGLASSYNEQFF. V is TRBV19 and J is TRBJ2-1, with D possibly matching TRBD2 (6 bases). Read data end 3 residues before the CDR3 end; the end is taken from the germline J gene. The CDR3 contains 15 residues. V shed 6 bases and J shed 0 bases, with 12 bases lying between them. Germline loops: CDR1 LNHDA, CDR2 SQIVND (reference sequence).

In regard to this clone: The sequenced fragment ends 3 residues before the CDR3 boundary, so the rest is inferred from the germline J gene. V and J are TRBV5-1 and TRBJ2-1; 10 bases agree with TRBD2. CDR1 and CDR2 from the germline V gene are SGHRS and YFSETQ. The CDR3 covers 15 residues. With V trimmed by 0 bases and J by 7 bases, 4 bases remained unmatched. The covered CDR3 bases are TGCGCCAGCAGCTTGGGGCTAGCGGGGGTTAATGAG. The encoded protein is CASSLGLAGVNE. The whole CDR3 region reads CASSLGLAGVNEQFF.

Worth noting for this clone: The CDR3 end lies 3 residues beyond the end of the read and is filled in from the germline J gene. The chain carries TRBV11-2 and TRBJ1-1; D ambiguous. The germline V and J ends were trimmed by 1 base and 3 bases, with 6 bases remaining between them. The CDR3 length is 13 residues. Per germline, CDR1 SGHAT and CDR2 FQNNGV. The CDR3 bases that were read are TGTGCCAGCAGCTTAGCCGGGTACACTGAA. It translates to CASSLAGYTE. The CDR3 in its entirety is CASSLAGYTEAFF.

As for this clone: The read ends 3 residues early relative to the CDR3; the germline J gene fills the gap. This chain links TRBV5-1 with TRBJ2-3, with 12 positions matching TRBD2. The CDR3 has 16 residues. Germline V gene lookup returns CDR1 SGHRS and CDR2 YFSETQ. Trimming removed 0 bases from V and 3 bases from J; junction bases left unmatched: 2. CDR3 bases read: TGCGCCAGCAGCTTGGAACTAGCGGGGGGAACAGATACG. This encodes CASSLELAGGTDT. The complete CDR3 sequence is CASSLELAGGTDTQYF. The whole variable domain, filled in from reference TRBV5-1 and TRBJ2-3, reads KAGVTQTPRYLIKTRGQQVTLSCSPISGHRSVSWYQQTPGQGLQFLFEYFSETQRNKGNFPGRFSGRQFSNSRSEMNVSTLELGDSALYLCASSLELAGGTDTQYFGPGTRLTVL.

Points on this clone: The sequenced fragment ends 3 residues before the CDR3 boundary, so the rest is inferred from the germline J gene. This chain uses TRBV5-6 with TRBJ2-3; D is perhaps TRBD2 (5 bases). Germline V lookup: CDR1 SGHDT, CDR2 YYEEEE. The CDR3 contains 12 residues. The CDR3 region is CASSLGLNTQYF. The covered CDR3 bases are TGTGCCAGCAGCCTTGGACTGAACACG. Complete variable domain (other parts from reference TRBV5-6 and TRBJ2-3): DAGVTQSPTHLIKTRGQQVTLRCSPKSGHDTVSWYQQALGQGPQFIFQYYEEEERQRGNFPDRFSGHQFPNYSSELNVNALLLGDSALYLCASSLGLNTQYFGPGTRLTVL.

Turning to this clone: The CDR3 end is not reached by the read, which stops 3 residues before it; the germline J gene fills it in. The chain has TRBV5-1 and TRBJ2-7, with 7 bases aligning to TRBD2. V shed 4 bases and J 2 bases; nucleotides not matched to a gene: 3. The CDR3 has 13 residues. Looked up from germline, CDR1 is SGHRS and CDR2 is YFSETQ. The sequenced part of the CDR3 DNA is TGCGCCAGCAGCACTAGCGCCGCCTACGAG. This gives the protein CASSTSAAYE. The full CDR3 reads CASSTSAAYEQYF.